The 27 T cell receptor beta chains below were found in one sample sequenced in a study of cytomegalovirus exposure and HLA in healthy donors. PCR used 60 Vbeta primers and 13 Jbeta primers. The table came from immunoSEQ multiplex PCR; TCRdb's copy has only in-frame clones and leaves some out. The profile shows under 150,000 clones, 70% to 80% of them singletons. The sample was PBMCs. These receptor sequences come from a woman aged 55-70 years in good health and CMV-seropositive.

This clone appeared a single time. The chain joins TRBV10-1 to TRBJ2-2; 7 bases map to TRBD1. Trimming removed 6 bases from V and 4 bases from J; junction bases left unmatched: 8. The CDR3 runs 15 residues. CDR1 is WNHNN and CDR2 is SYGVQD in the germline V gene (reference sequence). The CDR3 DNA is TGCGCCAGCAGCCACGACAGGGCGGGCACCGGGGAGCTGTTTTTT. It translates to CASSHDRAGTGELFF.

The count of this clone is one. This chain links TRBV27 with TRBJ1-4; 7 nucleotides match TRBD1. Germline assignment: CDR1 MNHEY and CDR2 SMNVEV (reference sequence). Trimming at V came to 5 bases and at J to 3 bases, leaving 6 bases not matched to a gene. This CDR3 is 15 amino acids long. This CDR3 reads CASSPYRGANEKLFF. In DNA, the CDR3 is TGTGCCAGCAGTCCTTACAGGGGTGCTAATGAAAAACTGTTTTTT.

V gene TRBV2 combines with J gene TRBJ1-1; the match to TRBD1 covers 8 bases. Germline CDR1 reads SNHLY; CDR2 reads FYNNEI. V lost 9 bases and J lost 2; bases outside the gene matches: 2. This CDR3 region has 12 residues. CDR3 coding DNA: TGTGCCAGTCAGGGGGCTAACACTGAAGCTTTCTTT. Protein sequence: CASQGANTEAFF.

This clone was counted only a few times. This rearrangement joins TRBV4-1 to TRBJ2-7; TRBD1 matches 9 bases. CDR3 length equals 14 residues. J lost 1 base, V lost 8 bases, and 6 bases had no gene match. Germline CDR1 reads MGHRA; CDR2 reads YSYEKL. The DNA of the CDR3 is TGCGCCAGCGAGGAGGGACAGGGTTCCTACGAGCAGTACTTC. This gives the protein CASEEGQGSYEQYF.

V gene TRBV5-1 combines with J gene TRBJ2-1, with TRBD2 matching 16 bases. Germline V gives CDR1 SGHRS, CDR2 YFSETQ. Unmatched junction bases numbered 7, after V lost 4 bases and J lost 9 bases. The CDR3 sequence is 16 residues long. The CDR3 nucleotides are TGCGCCAGCAGCCTGGGACTAGCGGGGGGGCCAGGTGAGCAGTTCTTC. Amino acid sequence: CASSLGLAGGPGEQFF.

CDR3 DNA sequence: TGTGCCAGCAGTCCGACCAGGGTAGGAGGGTACAATGAGCAGTTCTTC. Translated: CASSPTRVGGYNEQFF. The V and J genes are TRBV6-6 and TRBJ2-1; D is possibly TRBD2 (6 bases). Germline V gene lookup returns CDR1 MNHNY and CDR2 SVGAGI (reference sequence). The V gene lost 5 bases and the J gene lost 4 bases, with 18 bases spanning the gap. CDR3 length: 16 residues.

Concerning this clone: A read error may produce the germline difference seen at one junction end. V is TRBV28 and J is TRBJ1-2; D may be TRBD1 (5 bases). The CDR3 runs 13 residues. Per the germline V gene, CDR1 is MDHEN and CDR2 is SYDVKM. Written as DNA, the CDR3 is TGTGCCAGCAGATTATACGGGTGGGGCGGCTACACCTTC. Amino acids: CASRLYGWGGYTF.

This clone was observed a single time. The chain recombines TRBV2 with TRBJ1-5; 7 nucleotides agree with TRBD1. CDR1 is SNHLY and CDR2 is FYNNEI in the germline V gene. There are 13 residues in the CDR3. Trimming took 7 bases from V and 7 from J; bases not matched to a gene: 7. CDR3 sequence (DNA): TGTGCCAGCAAAGAGGGGGCAATGCAGCCCCAGCATTTT. Protein: CASKEGAMQPQHF.

The chain uses TRBV4-2 and TRBJ2-7; possible D gene TRBD1, 6 bases. Germline values: CDR1 LGHNA, CDR2 YNFKEQ. The germline V and J ends were trimmed by 1 base and 2 bases, with 15 bases remaining between them. This CDR3 is 16 amino acids long. The CDR3 loop reads CASSQAQDSNAYEQYF. CDR3 DNA: TGTGCCAGCAGCCAAGCCCAGGACAGCAACGCCTACGAGCAGTACTTC.

V is TRBV5-1 and J is TRBJ1-1; D is perhaps TRBD1 (5 bases). The CDR3 has 16 amino acids. The germline CDR1 and CDR2 sequences are SGHRS and YFSETQ. V shed 0 bases and J shed 1 base, with 13 bases lying between them. In DNA, the CDR3 is TGCGCCAGCAGCTTGGAGGGCGTCGGGGGGAACACTGAAGCTTTCTTT. Encoded protein: CASSLEGVGGNTEAFF. The complete variable domain, with remaining parts taken from reference TRBV5-1 and TRBJ1-1, reads KAGVTQTPRYLIKTRGQQVTLSCSPISGHRSVSWYQQTPGQGLQFLFEYFSETQRNKGNFPGRFSGRQFSNSRSEMNVSTLELGDSALYLCASSLEGVGGNTEAFFGQGTRLTVV.

The chain combines TRBV5-4 with TRBJ2-5; 10 bases fit TRBD2. J lost 1 base, V lost 5 bases, and 8 bases had no gene match. Germline V CDR1 and CDR2: SGHNT, YYREEE (reference sequence). CDR3 length: 16 amino acids. CDR3 bases: TGTGCCAGCAGATGGGACCTAGCGGGGGTCCAAGAGACCCAGTACTTC. Translating it yields CASRWDLAGVQETQYF.

The sample holds one count of this clone. This chain joins TRBV18 and TRBJ1-1; D might be TRBD1 (6 bases). Germline CDR1 is KGHSH and CDR2 is LQKENI. The CDR3 is 14 residues long. Trimming shortened V by 2 bases and J by 4 bases, and 11 bases separated the two germline ends. CDR3 DNA: TGTGCCAGCTCACCATCAGGGGAAAGCACTGAAGCTTTCTTT. The encoded protein is CASSPSGESTEAFF.

CDR3 nucleotides: TGTGCCAGCAGCCTTACAGGGGTTTCCTACGAGCAGTACTTC. This codes for CASSLTGVSYEQYF. The V and J genes are TRBV13 and TRBJ2-7, with 7 bases identical to TRBD1. The trim removed 5 bases at V and 1 base at J, leaving 5 bases unmatched. The CDR3 has 14 amino acids. Per germline, CDR1 PRHDT and CDR2 FYEKMQ (reference sequence).

Worth noting for this clone: Other DNA variants within this sample encode the same CDR3. This rearrangement joins TRBV5-1 to TRBJ2-3; TRBD1 might be the D (5 bases). The CDR3 spans 15 residues. The germline CDR1 and CDR2 sequences are SGHRS and YFSETQ. V gave up 0 bases and J gave up 1 base, with 9 bases separating them. The CDR3 here is CASSLGGAGTDTQYF. The CDR3 coding sequence is TGCGCCAGCAGCTTGGGGGGCGCCGGCACAGATACGCAGTATTTT.

This rearrangement joins TRBV10-3 to TRBJ1-6; TRBD1 agrees at 7 bases. Unmatched junction bases numbered 4, after V lost 6 bases and J lost 5 bases. Germline CDR1 ENHRY, CDR2 SYGVKD. The CDR3 sequence is 14 residues long. The CDR3 sequence is CAIRGDRDNSPLHF. The CDR3 DNA follows: TGTGCCATCAGGGGGGACAGAGATAATTCACCCCTCCACTTT.

V is TRBV28 and J is TRBJ1-3; D is uncertain. Between the trimmed V and J ends, which lost 4 bases and 1 base, there was a span of 14 bases. This CDR3 is 16 amino acids long. Germline assignment: CDR1 MDHEN and CDR2 SYDVKM. CDR3 amino acids: CASSSLDRYSGNTIYF. The CDR3 region has the DNA TGTGCCAGCAGTTCCCTAGACCGGTATTCTGGAAACACCATATATTTT.

The CDR3 sequence: CASSYDGTAYNEQFF. CDR3 DNA: TGTGCCAGCAGTTACGACGGGACTGCTTACAATGAGCAGTTCTTC. The V call is TRBV6-5, the J call TRBJ2-1; D might be TRBD2 (6 bases). The ends were cut back, 2 bases at V and 4 bases at J, with 12 bases in the middle. Germline values: CDR1 MNHEY, CDR2 SVGAGI. The CDR3 is 15 residues long.

This clone appeared a few times. V gene TRBV5-1 combines with J gene TRBJ2-6, with 7 bases that match TRBD1. J was trimmed by 2 bases and V by 7 bases; bases with no gene match: 0. Germline CDR1 and CDR2: SGHRS and YFSETQ. There are 13 residues in the CDR3. In DNA, the CDR3 is TGCGCCAGCGGACAGGCTGGGGCCAACGTCCTGACTTTC. Its translation: CASGQAGANVLTF.

This clone was detected once. In DNA, the CDR3 is TGTGCCAGCAGCGTAGGCTCGGACACTGAAGCTTTCTTT. Protein: CASSVGSDTEAFF. V is TRBV9 and J is TRBJ1-1; no clear D. Looked up from germline, CDR1 is SGDLS and CDR2 is YYNGEE. Between the trimmed V and J ends, which lost 0 bases and 3 bases, there was a span of 6 bases. The CDR3 spans 13 residues.

The chain employs TRBV19 and TRBJ1-2; D perhaps matches TRBD1 (5 bases). Germline CDR1 is LNHDA and CDR2 is SQIVND (reference sequence). V gave up 9 bases and J gave up 2 bases, with 10 bases separating them. The CDR3 is 12 residues long. The CDR3 DNA sequence: TGTGCCAGCGCACGACAGAACTATGGCTACACCTTC. Translation gives CASARQNYGYTF.

The rearrangement links TRBV19 to TRBJ1-2; TRBD1 matches at 11 bases. The CDR3 is 14 residues long. Germline CDR1 LNHDA, CDR2 SQIVND (reference sequence). J gave up 5 bases and V 7 bases, and 6 bases lay outside the gene matches. The chain's CDR3 is CASTDGQGAYGYTF. In nucleotides, the CDR3 is TGTGCCAGTACTGATGGACAGGGGGCGTATGGCTACACCTTC.

V usage is TRBV5-1 and J usage is TRBJ2-3; TRBD1 aligns across 7 bases. Germline V CDR1 and CDR2: SGHRS, YFSETQ. The V segment lost 4 bases and the J segment 3 bases; nucleotides outside the gene matches: 5. This CDR3 region has 14 residues. This chain's CDR3 is CASSKKTGTDTQYF. The CDR3 nucleotides are TGCGCCAGCAGCAAGAAGACAGGGACAGATACGCAGTATTTT. Complete variable domain (other parts from reference TRBV5-1 and TRBJ2-3): KAGVTQTPRYLIKTRGQQVTLSCSPISGHRSVSWYQQTPGQGLQFLFEYFSETQRNKGNFPGRFSGRQFSNSRSEMNVSTLELGDSALYLCASSKKTGTDTQYFGPGTRLTVL.

The chain couples TRBV4-1 to TRBJ2-5; 8 bases fit TRBD2. The CDR3 loop spans 16 amino acids. V gave up 0 bases and J gave up 2 bases; unmatched junction bases: 5. Per germline, CDR1 MGHRA and CDR2 YSYEKL. In DNA, the CDR3 is TGCGCCAGCAGCCAAGATGGGGCTAGCGGGCAAGAGACCCAGTACTTC. It yields the protein CASSQDGASGQETQYF.

J is TRBJ2-2 and V is TRBV29-1; 9 bases map to TRBD1. The J segment lost 7 bases and the V segment lost 7 bases, leaving 7 bases of the junction unmatched. CDR1 and CDR2 (germline): SQVTM, ANQGSEA. The CDR3 consists of 13 residues. CDR3 protein: CSATTGGLGELFF. The CDR3 nucleotides are TGCAGCGCTACGACAGGGGGTCTCGGGGAGCTGTTTTTT.

The V call is TRBV11-2, the J call TRBJ1-3, with D uncertain. CDR1 and CDR2 from the germline V gene are SGHAT and FQNNGV. The germline V and J ends were trimmed by 4 bases and 3 bases, with 10 bases remaining between them. CDR3 size: 14 residues. The CDR3 reads CASSSRPGGNTIYF. Here the CDR3 DNA reads TGTGCCAGCAGCTCCAGGCCCGGTGGAAACACCATATATTTT.

The chain links TRBV6-5 to TRBJ1-1; no definite D call. Germline V lookup: CDR1 MNHEY, CDR2 SVGAGI. There are 16 residues in the CDR3. The V gene lost 0 bases and the J gene lost 0 bases, with 11 bases spanning the gap. CDR3 coding DNA: TGTGCCAGCAGTTACTCGGTAAACAGTGTGAACACTGAAGCTTTCTTT. Translation gives CASSYSVNSVNTEAFF.

The gene calls are TRBV2 and TRBJ1-5; 10 nucleotides line up with TRBD1. CDR1 SNHLY and CDR2 FYNNEI come from the germline V gene. The CDR3 runs to 16 residues. The V segment lost 9 bases and the J segment 0 bases; nucleotides outside the gene matches: 8. Here the CDR3 reads CASAGTGALSNQPQHF. The CDR3 nucleotides read TGTGCCAGTGCGGGGACAGGGGCCCTTAGCAATCAGCCCCAGCATTTT.